These 21 T cell receptor beta chains were all obtained from the same sample, sequenced in a study of control samples from healthy donors and cancer patients. Some clones are missing from TCRdb's copy, which holds only in-frame ones; the method was immunoSEQ multiplex PCR. This table has approximately 150,000 clones, under 95% appearing once. Sample: blood. These receptors originate from a man aged 40-49 years in good health.

This chain uses TRBV6-5 with TRBJ1-2; D is unclear. The CDR3 covers 15 residues. Between the trimmed V and J ends, which lost 0 bases and 4 bases, there was a span of 12 bases. Looked up from germline, CDR1 is MNHEY and CDR2 is SVGAGI. CDR3 bases: TGTGCCAGCAGTTACTCGCCAGGAGCCCTCTATGGCTACACCTTC. Translated: CASSYSPGALYGYTF.

The rearrangement uses TRBV5-1 and TRBJ2-1, with 12 bases matching TRBD2. CDR1 and CDR2 from the germline V gene are SGHRS and YFSETQ. The length of the CDR3 is 15 residues. V shed 4 bases, J shed 6 bases, and the junction held 5 bases outside the gene matches. DNA of the CDR3: TGCGCCAGCAGCATAACTAGCGGGGGGTCCAATGAGCAGTTCTTC. Its protein product is CASSITSGGSNEQFF. Filled out from reference TRBV5-1 and TRBJ2-1, the complete variable domain reads KAGVTQTPRYLIKTRGQQVTLSCSPISGHRSVSWYQQTPGQGLQFLFEYFSETQRNKGNFPGRFSGRQFSNSRSEMNVSTLELGDSALYLCASSITSGGSNEQFFGPGTRLTVL.

Concerning this clone: This specimen includes other DNA sequences encoding the same CDR3. The chain recombines TRBV9 with TRBJ1-5; D gene ambiguous. Germline lookup yields CDR1 SGDLS and CDR2 YYNGEE. The CDR3 is 13 amino acids. Trimming stripped 1 base from V and 1 base from J, with 3 bases between. The CDR3 DNA is TGTGCCAGCAGCGTAAACAGCAATCAGCCCCAGCATTTT. This encodes CASSVNSNQPQHF.

The genes are TRBV25-1 and TRBJ1-6, with D possibly matching TRBD1 (5 bases). The CDR3 is 17 amino acids. CDR1 is MGHDK and CDR2 is SYGVNS in the germline V gene. Trimming removed 1 base from V and 0 bases from J, with 10 bases in between. In DNA, the CDR3 is TGTGCCAGCAGTGAATCCGGGGGGTTCTCCTATAATTCACCCCTCCACTTT. Residues: CASSESGGFSYNSPLHF.

This clone showed up just once. J is TRBJ1-4 and V is TRBV15; no clear D. V dropped 0 bases and J dropped 8 bases, with 10 bases sitting between them. CDR1 LNHNV and CDR2 YYDKDF come from the germline V gene (reference sequence). The CDR3 is made up of 14 amino acids. The CDR3 reads CATSRDRTGEKLFF. The CDR3 DNA is TGTGCCACCAGCAGAGACAGGACTGGGGAAAAACTGTTTTTT. Full variable domain (outside the CDR3, taken from reference TRBV15 and TRBJ1-4): DAMVIQNPRYQVTQFGKPVTLSCSQTLNHNVMYWYQQKSSQAPKLLFHYYDKDFNNEADTPDNFQSRRPNTSFCFLDIRSPGLGDTAMYLCATSRDRTGEKLFFGSGTQLSVL.

The V call is TRBV6-5, the J call TRBJ1-2; D is unresolved. V was trimmed by 2 bases and J by 8 bases, leaving 12 bases between them. Germline V CDR1 and CDR2: MNHEY, SVGAGI. CDR3 length: 13 amino acids. In nucleotides, the CDR3 is TGTGCCAGCAGTTACAGGGAGCGATGGGGCTACACCTTC. Translated: CASSYRERWGYTF.

This sequence joins TRBV3-1 (or the pseudogene TRBV3-2) and TRBJ2-3; TRBD2 matches 9 bases. In germline, CDR1 is LGHDT, CDR2 YNNKEL (reference sequence). The CDR3 covers 17 residues. With V trimmed by 2 bases and J by 3 bases, 9 bases remained unmatched. The CDR3 coding sequence is TGTGCCAGCAGCCAAAAACTTAGCGGGAGACTGACAGATACGCAGTATTTT. Its protein is CASSQKLSGRLTDTQYF.

This chain connects TRBV5-1 to TRBJ1-5, with 8 nucleotides matching TRBD1. This CDR3 comprises 13 residues. The V segment lost 3 bases and the J segment 7 bases; nucleotides outside the gene matches: 3. CDR1 and CDR2 from the germline V gene are SGHRS and YFSETQ. The CDR3 sequence: CASSYGTGQPQHF. The CDR3 coding sequence is TGCGCCAGCAGCTATGGGACAGGCCAGCCCCAGCATTTT.

The rearrangement uses TRBV4-1 and TRBJ1-1; a weak D match, TRBD1 (5 bases). The CDR3 has 14 amino acids. The V end was cut by 1 base, the J end by 6 bases, with 12 bases between. Germline CDR1 MGHRA, CDR2 YSYEKL. The CDR3 nucleotides are TGCGCCAGCAGCCAAGGGGGGGGGAATGCTGAAGCTTTCTTT. As protein: CASSQGGGNAEAFF.

This chain connects TRBV19 to TRBJ1-1; TRBD1 is a possible D gene (6 bases). Germline values: CDR1 LNHDA, CDR2 SQIVND (reference sequence). V was clipped by 0 bases and J by 0 bases, with 11 bases between them. This CDR3 comprises 16 residues. This CDR3 reads CASSIDGRGVNTEAFF. CDR3 DNA sequence: TGTGCCAGTAGTATAGACGGAAGGGGGGTGAACACTGAAGCTTTCTTT.

The chain couples TRBV6-5 to TRBJ2-3; tentatively, D is TRBD1 (6 bases). The CDR3 length is 14 residues. Looked up from germline, CDR1 is MNHEY and CDR2 is SVGAGI. The V end lost 8 bases, the J end lost 5 bases, and 17 bases lay between the germline ends. CDR3 DNA: TGTGCCAGCGGCTCAGGGCCCAGGGGAGATACGCAGTATTTT. Residues: CASGSGPRGDTQYF.

The gene calls are TRBV7-8 and TRBJ2-2, with D perhaps assigned TRBD1 or TRBD2 (6 bases each). The length of the CDR3 is 15 residues. Germline CDR1 is SGHVS and CDR2 is FQNEAQ. Between the trimmed V and J ends, which lost 6 bases and 1 base, there was a span of 12 bases. This chain's CDR3 is CASRSGAGNTGELFF. DNA for the CDR3: TGTGCCAGCAGGTCGGGGGCAGGGAACACCGGGGAGCTGTTTTTT.

This clone was seen only a few times. The chain couples TRBV12-3 or TRBV12-4 to TRBJ1-1, with no clear D. This CDR3 comprises 13 residues. Trimming stripped 2 bases from V and 4 bases from J, with 8 bases between. CDR3 nucleotides: TGTGCCAGCAGTTTAAGGGTTATCACTGAAGCTTTCTTT. This encodes CASSLRVITEAFF.

The chain couples TRBV5-6 to TRBJ2-3, with no clear D. Germline CDR1 and CDR2: SGHDT and YYEEEE. Trimming took off 3 bases at V and 2 bases at J, with 1 base between the two ends. The CDR3 has 11 residues. The CDR3 coding sequence is TGTGCCAGCAGCTACACAGATACGCAGTATTTT. Its translation: CASSYTDTQYF.

This chain joins TRBV5-1 and TRBJ1-4; D gene unclear. The germline V gene encodes CDR1 SGHRS and CDR2 YFSETQ. This CDR3 comprises 15 residues. Trimming shortened V by 3 bases and J by 4 bases, and 13 bases separated the two germline ends. The CDR3 bases are TGCGCCAGCAGCTCCAGTAAGGGCGGTAATGAAAAACTGTTTTTT. Residues: CASSSSKGGNEKLFF.

This clone showed up just once. This sequence joins TRBV7-9 and TRBJ2-5; 8 bases line up with TRBD2. The CDR3 runs 15 residues. With V trimmed by 3 bases and J by 2 bases, 5 bases remained unmatched. From germline, CDR1 is SEHNR and CDR2 FQNEAQ (reference sequence). CDR3 region: CASSFSGSRQETQYF. CDR3 DNA sequence: TGTGCCAGCAGCTTCAGCGGGAGTCGTCAAGAGACCCAGTACTTC. Based on the CDR3 plus reference TRBV7-9 and TRBJ2-5, the full variable domain is DTGVSQNPRHKITKRGQNVTFRCDPISEHNRLYWYRQTLGQGPEFLTYFQNEAQLEKSRLLSDRFSAERPKGSFSTLEIQRTEQGDSAMYLCASSFSGSRQETQYFGPGTRLLVL.

The chain links TRBV9 to TRBJ1-5; 7 nucleotides agree with TRBD1. Germline V gene lookup returns CDR1 SGDLS and CDR2 YYNGEE. The CDR3 is made up of 14 amino acids. V lost 0 bases to trimming and J lost 8 bases; unmatched junction nucleotides: 5. The chain's CDR3 is CASSVGQGWEPQHF. The CDR3 nucleotides read TGTGCCAGCAGCGTAGGACAGGGATGGGAGCCCCAGCATTTT.

The chain's CDR3 is CASSFKENTEAFF. CDR3 nucleotide sequence: TGTGCCAGCAGTTTTAAGGAGAACACTGAAGCTTTCTTT. The chain has TRBV6-5 and TRBJ1-1; D remains ambiguous. V dropped 4 bases and J dropped 1 base, with 7 bases sitting between them. The CDR3 covers 13 residues. Germline V lookup: CDR1 MNHEY, CDR2 SVGAGI.

As regards this clone: An end of the junction differs from the germline gene, which may be a read error. The chain uses TRBV19 and TRBJ1-5; D is possibly TRBD1 (5 bases). The CDR3 is 15 amino acids. Germline V lookup: CDR1 LNHDA, CDR2 SQIVND (reference sequence). DNA for the CDR3: TGTGCCAGTAGTGGAGGGGATTGGAGCAGTCAGCCCCAGCATTTT. It yields the protein CASSGGDWSSQPQHF.

The chain is built from TRBV19 and TRBJ2-2; D is possibly TRBD2 (5 bases). Looked up from germline, CDR1 is LNHDA and CDR2 is SQIVND (reference sequence). This CDR3 contains 17 residues. The V gene lost 4 bases and the J gene lost 1 base, with 16 bases spanning the gap. In nucleotides, the CDR3 is TGTGCCAGTAGTAATCCTCGTAGCCGGGGGAACACCGGGGAGCTGTTTTTT. It yields the protein CASSNPRSRGNTGELFF.

The genes are TRBV5-6 and TRBJ2-3; a weak D match, TRBD1 (6 bases). The CDR3 has 14 amino acids. Germline V lookup: CDR1 SGHDT, CDR2 YYEEEE. V dropped 4 bases and J dropped 3 bases, with 12 bases sitting between them. In DNA form, the CDR3 reads TGTGCCAGCAGCCCTCAGGGGCGGACAGATACGCAGTATTTT. It translates to CASSPQGRTDTQYF.